The rows below give T cell receptor beta chains drawn from one sample of a study of blood T cell repertoires in COVID-19. Assay used: immunoSEQ multiplex PCR; TCRdb lists only in-frame clones, some missing. Of approximately 300,000 clones in the sample, 85% to 90% were seen once. The sample consisted of peripheral blood. Receptors were obtained from a woman aged 40 to 50 with acute or convalescent COVID-19. Each CDR3 is given with its conserved first and last residue. Fields, in order: clone size, V gene, J gene, D gene, CDR3 DNA, CDR3 protein. A D gene is named only where the DNA matches it firmly. Where a row states a size, it is once, few, many or the class of an expanded clone; other rows omit it.

abundance: .; v_gene: TRBV30; j_gene: TRBJ1-3; d_gene: .; CDR3nt: TGTGCCTGGAATCGAGAGGCCTCTGGAAACACCATATATTTT; CDR3aa: CAWNREASGNTIYF
abundance: .; v_gene: TRBV5-1; j_gene: TRBJ2-1; d_gene: TRBD1; CDR3nt: TGCGCCAGCAGCTCACAGGGGGCGTACAATGAGCAGTTCTTC; CDR3aa: CASSSQGAYNEQFF
abundance: .; v_gene: TRBV3-1/TRBV3-2; j_gene: TRBJ2-1; d_gene: TRBD2; CDR3nt: TGTGCCAGCAGAACGGGACTAGCTATCGGTGAGCAGTTCTTC; CDR3aa: CASRTGLAIGEQFF
abundance: once; v_gene: TRBV18; j_gene: TRBJ2-1; d_gene: TRBD2; CDR3nt: TGTGCCAGCTCACCACCGTTAGCGGGGGGATACAATGAGCAGTTCTTC; CDR3aa: CASSPPLAGGYNEQFF
abundance: .; v_gene: TRBV5-1; j_gene: TRBJ1-1; d_gene: .; CDR3nt: TGCGCCAGCAGCCTCCCCCAGGGGAACACTGAAGCTTTCTTT; CDR3aa: CASSLPQGNTEAFF
abundance: .; v_gene: TRBV20-1; j_gene: TRBJ1-1; d_gene: .; CDR3nt: TGCAGGGCCGGGACTCCCGACGGAGCTTTCTTT; CDR3aa: CRAGTPDGAFF
abundance: .; v_gene: TRBV27; j_gene: TRBJ1-3; d_gene: .; CDR3nt: TGTGCCAGCAGTCCTATTGGGCTGTCGAGCTCTGGAAACACCATATATTTT; CDR3aa: CASSPIGLSSSGNTIYF
abundance: .; v_gene: TRBV5-1; j_gene: TRBJ1-3; d_gene: TRBD1; CDR3nt: TGCGCCAGCAGCCAGGGACCCCAGGGGGGCTCGGGAAACACCATATATTTT; CDR3aa: CASSQGPQGGSGNTIYF
abundance: .; v_gene: TRBV19; j_gene: TRBJ2-4; d_gene: TRBD1; CDR3nt: TGTGCCAGTAGTATAGCCCGGGACAGCGGCATTCAGTACTTC; CDR3aa: CASSIARDSGIQYF
abundance: .; v_gene: TRBV28; j_gene: TRBJ1-6; d_gene: .; CDR3nt: TGTGCCAGCAGTGTCCCCGGAGTGGCACCCCTCCACTTT; CDR3aa: CASSVPGVAPLHF
abundance: .; v_gene: TRBV11-1; j_gene: TRBJ1-1; d_gene: .; CDR3nt: TGTGCCAGCAGCTTATTTGCAGGTAGTGGAACTGAAGCTTTCTTT; CDR3aa: CASSLFAGSGTEAFF